The sequence of this T cell receptor delta chain was determined in a study of Vγ9Vδ2 T cells in congenital toxoplasmosis (dated by TCRdb to the early 2020s). About the investigation overall: Congenital toxoplasmosis was diagnosed using IgG, IgM and IgA serology, Western blot and an in-house interferon-gamma release assay. In this study, researchers looked at the gamma and delta chain CDR3 repertoires of sorted blood gammadelta T cells, comparing infants congenitally infected with T. gondii against uninfected infants. Repertoire sequencing was done on samples from infants at 2 months after birth and at 1 year of age. TCR sequencing covered about 5 infected and under 13 uninfected infants at 2 months, plus 3 infected and 4 uninfected infants at 1 year.

Comments on this clone: This receptor's antigen is unknown. With a far larger clone one base away, a read error is the likely cause.

CDR1 and CDR2 (TSWWSYY, QGS) derive from the germline V gene. From cysteine to phenylalanine, the CDR3 is 20 amino acids long. The sequence is cut down to CDR3 DNA, 60 bases in frame from base 1. Trimming costs V 3 bases and J 2 bases, and their ends lie 28 bases apart. Using SuperScript II, cDNA was generated through template-switch reverse transcription, with TRGC- and TRDC-specific primers combined in a single tube. The TRGC primer was designed to bind both the TRGC1 and TRGC2 constant genes. TRG and TRD amplification used the KAPA Real-Time Library Amplification Kit, with AMPure XP bead purification between steps. Index PCR with the Nextera XT Index Kit was used to attach the Illumina sequencing adapters. An Illumina MiSeq running the V2 300 kit was used to sequence the TRG and TRD amplicons, producing 150 bp paired-end reads. The published analysis was carried out like this. Before any further analysis, FastQC version 0.11.8 was used to check read quality. With MiXCR version 3.0.3, reads were aligned to GenBank TRG or TRD reference genes and CDR3 sequences were built. Default MiXCR settings were kept, except that 3 rather than 5 consecutive nucleotides were used to assemble TRDD gene segments. N additions, CDR3 length, J segment length and clonotype sharing between samples were all calculated using VDJtools version 1.2.1. CDR3 sequences that were out of frame or contained stop codons were removed from the analysis. Infant repertoires were compared for overlap with previously published fetal, cord blood and adult blood Vgamma9Vdelta2 repertoires. TCRdb reran clone calling on the public reads with CATT; rows sharing one DNA sequence were then combined. The V and J calls, along with clone size, are taken from TCRdb and not from the paper's own processing. In all, the sample holds more than 650 delta-chain clones, and 50% of those were seen once. Of the sample, less than 35% falls within the top ten clones.

The study at large found these results: The repertoire differences between infected and uninfected infants were less clear at 1 year of age than at 2 months. At 2 months, infected infants appeared to have fewer N additions in TRGV9 and TRDV2 CDR3s than uninfected infants, particularly in TRDV2-TRDJ1 sequences. Two months was the earliest age with enough suitable sample material for TCR repertoire analysis, so newborn repertoires were not sequenced. Both infected and uninfected infants showed high prevalence of a public TRGV9 clonotype. In approximately 2-month-old infants, germline-encoded fetal-type TRDV2 CDR3 sequences seemed to be more common in infected than in uninfected infants, which suggests a footprint of in utero expansion.

Mothers of both infected and uninfected infants received the same treatment, using spiramycin and/or pyrimethamine plus sulfadiazine plus folinic acid. Every infant, whether infected or uninfected, was delivered at term, after more than 37 weeks of gestation. Around 0.94 mL of blood was used to isolate PBMCs by Lymphoprep gradient centrifugation, after which the PBMCs were cryopreserved in liquid nitrogen and shipped to Belgium. Thawed PBMCs were labeled with Zombie NIR viability dye and stained with CD3, TCR gammadelta, Vgamma9 and Vdelta2 antibodies. Sorting of CD3+ TCRgammadelta+ T cells was performed on a FACSAria III, reaching a mean purity of around 98%. For each sample, RNA was extracted from 8,000 to 10,000 sorted gammadelta T cells with the RNeasy Micro Kit. Infants were born to mothers enrolled with primary T. gondii infection during pregnancy. Peripheral blood samples from the infants were taken at an outpatient microbiology and virology center in Pavia, Italy.

The clonotype originates from a child younger than 10 born to a mother with Toxoplasma gondii infection during pregnancy, either congenitally infected or uninfected (not recorded which). Recombination joined TRDV1 with TRDJ1; tentative D gene TRDD3, with 5 bases matching. The J gene is absent in TCRdb and was assigned here via DNA matching to germline. Sample: gamma-delta T cells from blood. Here is the DNA: TGTGCTCTTGGGGATCAAGGAATCCTCCCCCACTGTGGGATTACCGATAAACTCATCTTT. Its coded protein is CALGDQGILPHCGITDKLIF.